Below, 22 T cell receptor beta chains from the same sample are listed, as sequenced in a study of T-cell memory formation after mild COVID-19. Each CDR3 protein gets one entry after TCRdb re-called the 5' RACE reads with MiXCR. The sample has a few hundred thousand distinct CDR3 sequences, 21% seen once; the top ten hold under 15%. Sequences were obtained from PBMCs or a T cell subset sorted from them (not recorded which). The source is an adult woman who had mild COVID-19 (a few samples of this study predate the infection). Cell type and time point are not known.

The chain uses TRBV7-9 and TRBJ1-4; the D gene is possibly TRBD1 (5 bases). The CDR3 is 16 amino acids. Trimming took off 3 bases at V and 6 bases at J, with 17 bases between the two ends. Per the germline V gene, CDR1 is SEHNR and CDR2 is FQNEAQ (reference sequence). As DNA, the CDR3 is TGTGCCAGCAGCTTTCTACGGGGCGGGTCCGATGAAAAACTGTTTTTT. It encodes CASSFLRGGSDEKLFF. The full variable domain, in which reference TRBV7-9 and TRBJ1-4 provide the parts outside the CDR3, is DTGVSQNPRHKITKRGQNVTFRCDPISEHNRLYWYRQTLGQGPEFLTYFQNEAQLEKSRLLSDRFSAERPKGSFSTLEIQRTEQGDSAMYLCASSFLRGGSDEKLFFGSGTQLSVL.

This clonotype occurred many times. V and J are TRBV11-2 and TRBJ2-1; TRBD2 agrees at 7 bases. This CDR3 region has 17 residues. Per germline, CDR1 SGHAT and CDR2 FQNNGV. V gave up 0 bases and J gave up 5 bases; unmatched junction bases: 10. The CDR3, as DNA: TGTGCCAGCAGCTTAGAGGGTGGACTAGATCATAACAATGAGCAGTTCTTC. Its protein product is CASSLEGGLDHNNEQFF. Using reference TRBV11-2 and TRBJ2-1 for the parts outside the CDR3, the full variable domain is EAGVAQSPRYKIIEKRQSVAFWCNPISGHATLYWYQQILGQGPKLLIQFQNNGVVDDSQLPKDRFSAERLKGVDSTLKIQPAKLEDSAVYLCASSLEGGLDHNNEQFFGPGTRLTVL.

The V call is TRBV7-9, the J call TRBJ2-1; TRBD1 matches 7 bases. V lost 5 bases and J lost 8; bases outside the gene matches: 12. This CDR3 has 15 residues. Germline assignment: CDR1 SEHNR and CDR2 FQNEAQ (reference sequence). Here the CDR3 DNA reads TGTGCCAGCAGCAGACCAGGGGGTATCTTTGATGAGCAGTTCTTC. It encodes CASSRPGGIFDEQFF.

This clonotype was recorded only once. V gene TRBV12-5 combines with J gene TRBJ2-5, with 11 bases that match TRBD2. In germline, CDR1 is LGHNT, CDR2 FRNRAP. The V and J ends lost 2 bases and 5 bases, in that order; junction bases with no gene match: 7. This CDR3 spans 16 amino acids. This CDR3 is CASGLLAGGRWETQYF. The DNA of the CDR3 is TGTGCTAGTGGTTTGTTAGCGGGGGGGCGTTGGGAGACCCAGTACTTC.

The chain recombines TRBV5-1 with TRBJ2-2; tentative D call: TRBD2 (6 bases). V was cut by 4 bases and J by 2 bases, with 12 bases left in between. The CDR3 is 15 amino acids. Per germline, CDR1 SGHRS and CDR2 YFSETQ. The CDR3 coding sequence is TGCGCCAGCAGCCCGGGACTTCATAACACCGGGGAGCTGTTTTTT. Translated, it gives CASSPGLHNTGELFF.

V gene TRBV27 combines with J gene TRBJ2-7, with 9 bases identical to TRBD2. V lost 6 bases, J lost 2 bases, and 8 bases stayed unmatched. CDR3 length: 15 amino acids. Germline CDR1 and CDR2: MNHEY and SMNVEV (reference sequence). The CDR3 is CASRSLIAGAYEQYF. CDR3 coding DNA: TGTGCCAGCAGGTCACTCATAGCGGGGGCCTACGAGCAGTACTTC.

This clonotype was seen repeatedly, ten times or more. The chain is built from TRBV6-6 and TRBJ2-5; no firm D call. Trimming stripped 0 bases from V and 13 bases from J, with 18 bases between. The CDR3 consists of 14 residues. Per the germline V gene, CDR1 is MNHNY and CDR2 is SVGAGI (reference sequence). CDR3 coding DNA: TGTGCCAGCAGTTACTCGACGGCAGACCTACGACCGTACTTC. Its protein is CASSYSTADLRPYF.

This chain joins TRBV7-2 and TRBJ2-5; D may be TRBD1 or TRBD2 (5 bases each). V lost 1 base and J 4 bases, leaving 13 bases between the germline ends. Germline CDR1 SGHTA, CDR2 FQGNSA. This CDR3 comprises 15 residues. CDR3 coding DNA: TGTGCCAGCAGCTTAGTAACTGGGGGAGTAGAGACCCAGTACTTC. Protein: CASSLVTGGVETQYF.

For the CDR3, the DNA is TGTGCCAGCTTCGGCAGGGCTAATTCACCCCTCCACTTT. It translates to CASFGRANSPLHF. The V call is TRBV2, the J call TRBJ1-6; a weak D match, TRBD1 (5 bases). Trimming stripped 8 bases from V and 6 bases from J, with 11 bases between. Per germline, CDR1 SNHLY and CDR2 FYNNEI. The CDR3 has 13 residues.

This clonotype was counted many times. The chain recombines TRBV12-3 or TRBV12-4 with TRBJ2-7; no firm D call. Trimming removed 2 bases at V and 4 bases at J, with 9 bases between. This CDR3 is 13 amino acids long. This CDR3 reads CASSLNRRYEQYF. In DNA, the CDR3 is TGTGCCAGCAGTTTAAACCGAAGATACGAGCAGTACTTC.

The genes are TRBV27 and TRBJ1-1; possibly TRBD1 for D (6 bases). The V end was cut by 6 bases, the J end by 0 bases, with 11 bases between. Germline V CDR1 and CDR2: MNHEY, SMNVEV (reference sequence). This CDR3 region has 14 residues. Here the CDR3 DNA reads TGTGCCAGCAGCAAACAGGGATTGAACACTGAAGCTTTCTTT. This codes for CASSKQGLNTEAFF.

J is TRBJ2-3 and V is TRBV29-1, with 12 nucleotides matching TRBD1. Unmatched junction bases numbered 2, after V lost 4 bases and J lost 3 bases. Germline-derived CDR1 and CDR2 are SQVTM and ANQGSEA. The CDR3 spans 14 residues. The CDR3 here is CSVGGQGATDTQYF. CDR3 in DNA: TGCAGCGTTGGGGGACAGGGGGCTACAGATACGCAGTATTTT.

J is TRBJ1-6 and V is TRBV7-3; D call uncertain. V was shortened by 9 bases and J by 3 bases, with 9 bases between the two germline ends. The CDR3 runs to 13 residues. Germline assignment: CDR1 SGHTA and CDR2 FQGTGA. CDR3 in DNA: TGTGCCAGTTCGAGGGACTATAATTCACCCCTCCACTTT. Translating it yields CASSRDYNSPLHF.

This clonotype was detected only a few times. This sequence joins TRBV7-9 and TRBJ2-7, with D uncertain. CDR1 SEHNR and CDR2 FQNEAQ come from the germline V gene (reference sequence). CDR3 length: 14 amino acids. The V and J ends lost 0 bases and 2 bases respectively, with 8 bases between them. CDR3 amino acids: CASSLAVAAYEQYF. CDR3 in DNA: TGTGCCAGCAGCTTAGCGGTCGCCGCCTACGAGCAGTACTTC.

CDR3 loop: CATSDHRTGDNEQFF. DNA for the CDR3: TGTGCCACCAGTGACCATCGAACAGGGGACAATGAGCAGTTCTTC. The rearrangement joins TRBV24-1 to TRBJ2-1, with 7 bases matching TRBD1. The V segment lost 4 bases and the J segment 5 bases; nucleotides outside the gene matches: 7. The CDR3 is 15 residues long. CDR1 and CDR2 (germline): KGHDR, SFDVKD.

This clonotype was detected only a few times. J is TRBJ2-3 and V is TRBV2; 9 bases are a match to TRBD1. Germline-derived CDR1 and CDR2 are SNHLY and FYNNEI. After removal of 2 bases from V and 2 bases from J, the junction contained 2 bases not matched to a gene. The CDR3 spans 15 residues. The CDR3 sequence is CASSERDRATDTQYF. CDR3 DNA sequence: TGTGCCAGCAGTGAAAGGGACAGGGCCACAGATACGCAGTATTTT.

The rearrangement links TRBV10-3 to TRBJ1-5; 7 bases align to TRBD1. The CDR3 extends over 15 amino acids. Germline CDR1 and CDR2: ENHRY and SYGVKD. V shed 11 bases, J shed 1 base, and the junction held 11 bases outside the gene matches. This chain's CDR3 is CAFEGAGVSNQPQHF. The CDR3 DNA reads TGTGCCTTTGAGGGGGCCGGGGTGAGCAATCAGCCCCAGCATTTT.

This clonotype came up a few times. The V call is TRBV11-2, the J call TRBJ2-2; D is uncertain. Germline values: CDR1 SGHAT, CDR2 FQNNGV. The length of the CDR3 is 13 residues. V lost 4 bases and J 2 bases, leaving 5 bases between the germline ends. CDR3 protein: CASSSVNTGELFF. CDR3 coding DNA: TGTGCCAGCAGCTCAGTCAACACCGGGGAGCTGTTTTTT.

The rearrangement links TRBV30 to TRBJ2-5; no clear D. The V gene's germline CDR1 is GTSNPN and CDR2 SVGIG (reference sequence). The CDR3 runs to 13 residues. V was shortened by 1 base and J by 3 bases, with 9 bases between the two germline ends. CDR3 sequence: CAWSADLKETQYF. The DNA of the CDR3 is TGTGCCTGGAGTGCGGATCTTAAAGAGACCCAGTACTTC.

In its sample, this clonotype was seen a few times. CDR3 DNA sequence: TGCGCCAGCAGCTTTCCCTTTTCCCCTGGGGCCAACGTCCTGACTTTC. This encodes CASSFPFSPGANVLTF. This rearrangement joins TRBV5-1 to TRBJ2-6; D uncertain. Trimming took off 2 bases at V and 2 bases at J, with 11 bases between the two ends. CDR1 is SGHRS and CDR2 is YFSETQ in the germline V gene. The CDR3 has 16 residues.

V gene TRBV19 combines with J gene TRBJ2-1; D may be TRBD2 (5 bases). CDR1 and CDR2 from the germline V gene are LNHDA and SQIVND (reference sequence). V shed 2 bases and J shed 7 bases, with 12 bases lying between them. CDR3 length equals 14 residues. CDR3 DNA sequence: TGTGCCAGTAGTATATCGGCTAGCACAAATGAGCAGTTCTTC. Its translation is CASSISASTNEQFF.

The chain employs TRBV7-7 and TRBJ2-5, with no clear D. Germline V CDR1 and CDR2: SSHAT, FNYEAQ (reference sequence). Trimming took off 4 bases at V and 5 bases at J, with 8 bases between the two ends. The CDR3 runs 12 residues. The CDR3 spells CASSSNWETQYF. The CDR3 region has the DNA TGTGCCAGCAGCTCCAATTGGGAGACCCAGTACTTC.